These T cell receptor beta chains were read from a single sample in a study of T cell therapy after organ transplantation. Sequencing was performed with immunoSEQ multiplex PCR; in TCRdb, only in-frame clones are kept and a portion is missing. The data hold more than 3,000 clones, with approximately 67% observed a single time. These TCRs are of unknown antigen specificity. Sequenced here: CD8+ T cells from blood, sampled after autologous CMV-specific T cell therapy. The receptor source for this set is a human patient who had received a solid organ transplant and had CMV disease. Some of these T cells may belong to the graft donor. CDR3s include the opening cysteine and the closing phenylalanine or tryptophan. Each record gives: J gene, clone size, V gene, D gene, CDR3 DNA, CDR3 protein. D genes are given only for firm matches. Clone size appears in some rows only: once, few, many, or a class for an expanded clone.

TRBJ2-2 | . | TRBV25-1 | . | TGTGCCAGCAGTTCGTGGAGTAGCGGTATGAACGCCGGGGAGCTGTTTTTT | CASSSWSSGMNAGELFF
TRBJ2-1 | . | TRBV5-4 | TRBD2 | TGTGCCAGCAGCTTTTCGGGGGGGGTCGGGACGCGTAATGAGCAGTTCTTC | CASSFSGGVGTRNEQFF
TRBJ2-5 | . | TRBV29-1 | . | TGCAGCGTTGAAGAATCGGTGACTTGGTACCAAGAGACCCAGTACTTC | CSVEESVTWYQETQYF
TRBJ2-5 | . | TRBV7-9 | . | TGTGCCAGCAGCCTCGCCGTTGGGCCTCAAGAGACCCAGTACTTC | CASSLAVGPQETQYF
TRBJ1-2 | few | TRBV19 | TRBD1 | TGTGCCAGTACCCCGGACAGGGGGCGATTCTATGGCTACACCTTC | CASTPDRGRFYGYTF
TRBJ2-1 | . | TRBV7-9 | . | TGTGCCAGCAGCTTAGTAGGACCCTTGACAGTAAATGAGCAGTTCTTC | CASSLVGPLTVNEQFF
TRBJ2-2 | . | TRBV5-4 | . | TGTGCCAGCAGCTTTGGGCGGGGCACCGGGGAGCTGTTTTTT | CASSFGRGTGELFF
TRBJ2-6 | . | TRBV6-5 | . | TGTGCCAGCAGTCCGACAAGCTCTGGGGCCAACGTCCTGACTTTC | CASSPTSSGANVLTF
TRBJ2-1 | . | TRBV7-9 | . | TGTGCCAGCAGCTCGGGACTTAACAATGAGCAGTTCTTC | CASSSGLNNEQFF
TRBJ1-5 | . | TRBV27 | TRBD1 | TGTGCCAGCAGCTTGACACAGGGGAATCAGCCCCAGCATTTT | CASSLTQGNQPQHF
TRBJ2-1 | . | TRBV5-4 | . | TGTGCCAGCAGCTTGGGCTTAGCGGCCGACAATGAGCAGTTCTTC | CASSLGLAADNEQFF
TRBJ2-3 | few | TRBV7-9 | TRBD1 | TGTGCCAGCAGAGGGACAGGGGACCCCACCGATACGCAGTATTTT | CASRGTGDPTDTQYF
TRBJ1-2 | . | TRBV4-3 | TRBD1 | TGCGCCAGCAGCGTTTACAGGGGGGGGAACTATGGCTACACCTTC | CASSVYRGGNYGYTF
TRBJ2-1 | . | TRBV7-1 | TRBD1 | TGTGCCAGCAGCTTAGTTTTCGGGACAGGGCGATCCTACAATGAGCAGTTCTTC | CASSLVFGTGRSYNEQFF
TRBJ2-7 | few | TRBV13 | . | TGTGCCAGCAGTTATAGGGACTACGAGCAGTACTTC | CASSYRDYEQYF
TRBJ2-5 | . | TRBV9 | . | TGTGCCAGCAGCCCCGGACGAGGAAGTGAGACCCAGTACTTC | CASSPGRGSETQYF
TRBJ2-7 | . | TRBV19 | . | TGTGCCGCAGGGACTGACTACGAGCAGTACTTC | CAAGTDYEQYF
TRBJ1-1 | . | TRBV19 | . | TGTGCCAGTAGTCTGGGGGGCAACACTGAAGCTTTCTTT | CASSLGGNTEAFF
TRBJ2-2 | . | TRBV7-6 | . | TGTGCCAGCAGCTCAGAGGTCGGGGAGCTGTTTTTT | CASSSEVGELFF
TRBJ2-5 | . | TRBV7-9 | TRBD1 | TGTGCCAGCAGCCCCACAGGGGGCTGGGAGACCCAGTACTTC | CASSPTGGWETQYF
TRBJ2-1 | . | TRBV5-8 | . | TGTGCCAGCAGCTTGGAGAGGGGAGGTGAGCAGTTCTTC | CASSLERGGEQFF
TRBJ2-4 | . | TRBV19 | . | TGTGCCAGTAGTATAGATTCAGACCTCGGGGCCAAAAACATTCAGTACTTC | CASSIDSDLGAKNIQYF
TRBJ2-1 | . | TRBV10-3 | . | TGTGCCATCAGTTCCGGAGGAGGGGGCTCCTACAATGAGCAGTTCTTC | CAISSGGGGSYNEQFF
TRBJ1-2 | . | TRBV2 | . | TGTGCCAGCAGTGAAGCCGCAGGAGCGGATGGCTACACCTTC | CASSEAAGADGYTF
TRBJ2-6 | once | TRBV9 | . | TGTGCCAGCAGCGTAGACCAGTTTCGTAGCTCTGGGGCCAACGTCCTGACTTTC | CASSVDQFRSSGANVLTF
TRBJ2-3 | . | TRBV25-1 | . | TGTGCCAGCAGTGTTGTGGGGGAGGCCCCAGATACGCAGTATTTT | CASSVVGEAPDTQYF
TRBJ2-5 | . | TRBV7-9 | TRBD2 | TGTGCCAGCAGCCCCATTGGGGCGGGAGAATGGGAGACCCAGTACTTC | CASSPIGAGEWETQYF
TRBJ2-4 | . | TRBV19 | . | TGTGCCAGTAGTATAGGCACCTTAGCCAAAAACATTCAGTACTTC | CASSIGTLAKNIQYF
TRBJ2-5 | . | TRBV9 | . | TGTGCCAGCAGCTCGAAGGACCCAACCCTACAAGAGACCCAGTACTTC | CASSSKDPTLQETQYF
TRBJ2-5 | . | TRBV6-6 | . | TGTGCCAGCAGTACAGGGTGGGAGACCCAGTACTTC | CASSTGWETQYF
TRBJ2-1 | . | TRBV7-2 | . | TGTGCCAGCAGCTTAGCTCTTAACCCTAGAAATGAGCAGTTCTTC | CASSLALNPRNEQFF
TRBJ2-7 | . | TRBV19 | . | TGTGCCAGTAGTACCGGGACAAGGTGGATTGGCGAGCAGTACTTC | CASSTGTRWIGEQYF
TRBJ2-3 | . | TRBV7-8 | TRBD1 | TGTGCCAGCAGCTTAGAAGGGACAGGGGTCGCAGATACGCAGTATTTT | CASSLEGTGVADTQYF
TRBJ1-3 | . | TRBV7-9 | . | TGTGCCAGCAGCCCGACTCTCTCTGGAAACACCATATATTTT | CASSPTLSGNTIYF
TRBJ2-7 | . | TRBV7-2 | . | TGTGCCAGCAGCTTTATCTTAGGGAGCTCCTACGAGCAGTACTTC | CASSFILGSSYEQYF
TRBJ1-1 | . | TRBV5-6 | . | TGTGCCAGCAGCTTGGAGGGACGGATGAACACTGAAGCTTTCTTT | CASSLEGRMNTEAFF
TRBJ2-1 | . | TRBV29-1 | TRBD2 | TGCAGCGTTGAAAAAACCTGGCCTAGCGGATCCCTCAATGAGCAGTTCTTC | CSVEKTWPSGSLNEQFF
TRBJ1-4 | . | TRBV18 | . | TGTGCCAGCTCACCAACGAGGGGGTTTGAAAAACTGTTTTTT | CASSPTRGFEKLFF
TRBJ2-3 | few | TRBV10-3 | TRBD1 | TGTGCCATCAGTGGGGCCGGGACAGGGGGCACAGATACGCAGTATTTT | CAISGAGTGGTDTQYF
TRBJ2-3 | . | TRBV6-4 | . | TGTGCCAGCAGTGAGGGCGGGTCTAGCACAGATACGCAGTATTTT | CASSEGGSSTDTQYF
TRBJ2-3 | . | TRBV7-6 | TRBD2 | TGTGCCAGCAGCTTAGATGCGGGACTAGCCCCTGGCACAGATACGCAGTATTTT | CASSLDAGLAPGTDTQYF
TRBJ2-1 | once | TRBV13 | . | TGTGCCAGCAGCCAGAACAATGAGCAGTTCTTC | CASSQNNEQFF
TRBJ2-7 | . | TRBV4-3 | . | TGCGCCAGCAGCCAAAGAGAATGGAGCGAGCAGTACTTC | CASSQREWSEQYF
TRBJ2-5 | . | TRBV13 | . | TGTGCCAGCAGCTTAGGAGGGAAAGAGACCCAGTACTTC | CASSLGGKETQYF
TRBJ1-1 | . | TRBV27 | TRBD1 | TGTGCCAGCAGCCCCGGGACAGCGAACACTGAAGCTTTCTTT | CASSPGTANTEAFF
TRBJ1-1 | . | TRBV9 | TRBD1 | TGTGCCAGCAGCGCCGGGACAGTAATGAACACTGAAGCTTTCTTT | CASSAGTVMNTEAFF
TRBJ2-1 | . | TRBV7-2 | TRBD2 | TGTGCCAGCAGGCATAGCGGGGGCTACAATGAGCAGTTCTTC | CASRHSGGYNEQFF
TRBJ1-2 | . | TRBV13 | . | TGTGCCAGCAGTTACGCGACCGGGACGGCCTATGGCTACACCTTC | CASSYATGTAYGYTF
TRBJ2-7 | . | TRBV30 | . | TGTGCCTGGAGTTTTTCATACGAGCAGTACTTC | CAWSFSYEQYF
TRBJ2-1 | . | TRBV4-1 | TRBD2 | TGCGCCAGCAGCCAAGTGGTGGGAGGGTCCTACAATGAGCAGTTCTTC | CASSQVVGGSYNEQFF
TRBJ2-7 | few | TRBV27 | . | TGTGCCAGCAGTTTATCGGTCACCTACGAGCAGTACTTC | CASSLSVTYEQYF
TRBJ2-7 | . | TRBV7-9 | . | TGTGCCAGCAGCGACCATCCGGACTCCTACGAGCAGTACTTC | CASSDHPDSYEQYF
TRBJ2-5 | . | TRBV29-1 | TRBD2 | TGCAGCGTAGAGGGACTAGCGGGAGGGCGGGGACAGGAGACCCAGTACTTC | CSVEGLAGGRGQETQYF